This is a list of T cell receptor beta chains from one sample in a study of cytomegalovirus exposure and HLA in healthy donors. Libraries were prepared by immunoSEQ multiplex PCR; TCRdb keeps only in-frame clonotypes and omits some of them. The data show some 130,000 clones, roughly 85% seen once. Sequenced input: PBMCs. The receptor set was obtained from a middle-aged man in good health and CMV-seropositive. CDR3s include the opening cysteine and the closing phenylalanine or tryptophan. A D gene is named only where the DNA matches it firmly. Clone size, where shown, is once, few, many, or a class for clones that have expanded.

CDR3 DNA: TGTGCCAGCAGCTTAGGGGTTAGCACAGATACGCAGTATTTT
CDR3 protein: CASSLGVSTDTQYF
CDR3 length: 14
clone size: NA
J gene: TRBJ2-3
V gene: TRBV5-8
D gene: NA

CDR3 DNA: TGTGCCAGCAGCCTCTGGGACAGGATTTTAGAGCAGTACTTC
CDR3 protein: CASSLWDRILEQYF
CDR3 length: 14
clone size: NA
J gene: TRBJ2-7
V gene: TRBV5-6
D gene: TRBD1

CDR3 DNA: TGTGCCAGCAGTCCTCCCGGGTACTATGGCTACACCTTC
CDR3 protein: CASSPPGYYGYTF
CDR3 length: 13
clone size: NA
J gene: TRBJ1-2
V gene: TRBV6-6
D gene: NA

CDR3 DNA: TGTGCCAGCAGTGGGACCGACCCGGGACTCCGGTACCAAGAGACCCAGTACTTC
CDR3 protein: CASSGTDPGLRYQETQYF
CDR3 length: 18
clone size: NA
J gene: TRBJ2-5
V gene: TRBV2
D gene: NA

CDR3 DNA: TGTGCCAGTAGGAGGACAGGGGGGAATCAGCCCCAGCATTTT
CDR3 protein: CASRRTGGNQPQHF
CDR3 length: 14
clone size: few
J gene: TRBJ1-5
V gene: TRBV19
D gene: TRBD1

CDR3 DNA: TGTGCCAGCAGTTACCGGACTAGCGGGAGCACAGATACGCAGTATTTT
CDR3 protein: CASSYRTSGSTDTQYF
CDR3 length: 16
clone size: many
J gene: TRBJ2-3
V gene: TRBV6-7
D gene: TRBD2

CDR3 DNA: TGTGCCAGCAGTTTGTGGGGGGATCAGCCCCAGCATTTT
CDR3 protein: CASSLWGDQPQHF
CDR3 length: 13
clone size: few
J gene: TRBJ1-5
V gene: TRBV6-4
D gene: NA

CDR3 DNA: TGTGCCAGCAGTTTAAACCGGGTCGAGCAGTACTTC
CDR3 protein: CASSLNRVEQYF
CDR3 length: 12
clone size: NA
J gene: TRBJ2-7
V gene: TRBV28
D gene: NA

CDR3 DNA: TGTGCCAGCAGCTTAGGGTCAGCGAACACCGGGGAGCTGTTTTTT
CDR3 protein: CASSLGSANTGELFF
CDR3 length: 15
clone size: NA
J gene: TRBJ2-2
V gene: TRBV7-9
D gene: NA

CDR3 DNA: TGTGCCAGCAGTACCGACAGTCTCCTCTCCTACGAGCAGTACTTC
CDR3 protein: CASSTDSLLSYEQYF
CDR3 length: 15
clone size: NA
J gene: TRBJ2-7
V gene: TRBV28
D gene: NA

CDR3 DNA: TGCGCCAGCAGCCCTAAGTCGGGGAACGGAAACACCATATATTTT
CDR3 protein: CASSPKSGNGNTIYF
CDR3 length: 15
clone size: NA
J gene: TRBJ1-3
V gene: TRBV5-1
D gene: NA

CDR3 DNA: TGTGCCAGCAGTTTAACAAGAGCGGGAGGAAAGGAGCAGTTCTTC
CDR3 protein: CASSLTRAGGKEQFF
CDR3 length: 15
clone size: NA
J gene: TRBJ2-1
V gene: TRBV27
D gene: TRBD2

CDR3 DNA: TGTGCCAGCAGCTTGGCTGCGCGGGTTTTAGAGGAGCAGTACTTC
CDR3 protein: CASSLAARVLEEQYF
CDR3 length: 15
clone size: NA
J gene: TRBJ2-7
V gene: TRBV5-6
D gene: NA

CDR3 DNA: TGTGCCTGGAGCCTACAGCCATTGAACACTGAAGCTTTCTTT
CDR3 protein: CAWSLQPLNTEAFF
CDR3 length: 14
clone size: NA
J gene: TRBJ1-1
V gene: TRBV30
D gene: NA

CDR3 DNA: TGCGCCAGCAGCTTGACTCTCGGGGGAAACACCGGGGAGCTGTTTTTT
CDR3 protein: CASSLTLGGNTGELFF
CDR3 length: 16
clone size: NA
J gene: TRBJ2-2
V gene: TRBV5-1
D gene: NA

CDR3 DNA: TGTGCCACCAAGGGACAGAATAATGAAAAACTGTTTTTT
CDR3 protein: CATKGQNNEKLFF
CDR3 length: 13
clone size: NA
J gene: TRBJ1-4
V gene: TRBV15
D gene: TRBD1

CDR3 DNA: TGTGCCAGCAGTGAACTAGCGGGGAAGTACGAGCAGTACTTC
CDR3 protein: CASSELAGKYEQYF
CDR3 length: 14
clone size: few
J gene: TRBJ2-7
V gene: TRBV2
D gene: TRBD2

CDR3 DNA: TGTGCCAGTAGTACGACTAGCGGGAGGGGAGAAGAGACCCAGTACTTC
CDR3 protein: CASSTTSGRGEETQYF
CDR3 length: 16
clone size: NA
J gene: TRBJ2-5
V gene: TRBV19
D gene: TRBD2

CDR3 DNA: TGTGCCAGCAGTTCCCCAGGGGGCCCAAAGCAGTTCTTC
CDR3 protein: CASSSPGGPKQFF
CDR3 length: 13
clone size: NA
J gene: TRBJ2-1
V gene: TRBV28
D gene: TRBD1

CDR3 DNA: TGTGCCAGCAGTCTCCGCCCGGGACTAGCGTCGTACAATGAGCAGTTCTTC
CDR3 protein: CASSLRPGLASYNEQFF
CDR3 length: 17
clone size: NA
J gene: TRBJ2-1
V gene: TRBV27
D gene: TRBD2

CDR3 DNA: TGTGCCAGAAGCTTGTTTCGGCTAGCGGGAGACTACAATGAGCAGTTCTTC
CDR3 protein: CARSLFRLAGDYNEQFF
CDR3 length: 17
clone size: NA
J gene: TRBJ2-1
V gene: TRBV5-3
D gene: TRBD2

CDR3 DNA: TGTGCCAGCAGTGGGGCCGGGACACTTATTCAGCCCCAGCATTTT
CDR3 protein: CASSGAGTLIQPQHF
CDR3 length: 15
clone size: NA
J gene: TRBJ1-5
V gene: TRBV6-1
D gene: NA

CDR3 DNA: TGTGCCAGCTCACCAAATAACGGGGGTCCAGATACGCAGTATTTT
CDR3 protein: CASSPNNGGPDTQYF
CDR3 length: 15
clone size: once
J gene: TRBJ2-3
V gene: TRBV18
D gene: NA

CDR3 DNA: TGTGCCTGGAGTAGGGACAGGGAAACTGAAGCTTTCTTT
CDR3 protein: CAWSRDRETEAFF
CDR3 length: 13
clone size: NA
J gene: TRBJ1-1
V gene: TRBV30
D gene: TRBD1

CDR3 DNA: TGTGCCAGCAGACGTCCAGGGGGGACAGGCCCGGCGCCTTATGGCTACACCTTC
CDR3 protein: CASRRPGGTGPAPYGYTF
CDR3 length: 18
clone size: NA
J gene: TRBJ1-2
V gene: TRBV27
D gene: TRBD1

CDR3 DNA: TGTGCCAGCAGCGACCTAGGCCTTACGGGAAACGAGCAGTACTTC
CDR3 protein: CASSDLGLTGNEQYF
CDR3 length: 15
clone size: NA
J gene: TRBJ2-7
V gene: TRBV7-6
D gene: NA